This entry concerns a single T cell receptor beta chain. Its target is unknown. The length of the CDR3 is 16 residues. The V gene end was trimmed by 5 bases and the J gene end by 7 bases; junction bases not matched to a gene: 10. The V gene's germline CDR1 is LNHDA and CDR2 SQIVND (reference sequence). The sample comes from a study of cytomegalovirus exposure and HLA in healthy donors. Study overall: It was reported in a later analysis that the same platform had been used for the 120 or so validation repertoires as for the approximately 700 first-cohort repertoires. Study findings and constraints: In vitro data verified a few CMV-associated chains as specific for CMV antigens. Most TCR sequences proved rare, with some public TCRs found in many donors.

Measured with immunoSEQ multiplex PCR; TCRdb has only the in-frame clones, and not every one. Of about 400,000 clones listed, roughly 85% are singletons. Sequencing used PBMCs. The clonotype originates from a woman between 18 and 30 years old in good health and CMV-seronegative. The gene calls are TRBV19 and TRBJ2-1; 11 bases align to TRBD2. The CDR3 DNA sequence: TGTGCCAGTAGTCTAGCGGGGGGTCTTCTGGGTAATGAGCAGTTCTTC. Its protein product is CASSLAGGLLGNEQFF. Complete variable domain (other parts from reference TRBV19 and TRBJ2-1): DGGITQSPKYLFRKEGQNVTLSCEQNLNHDAMYWYRQDPGQGLRLIYYSQIVNDFQKGDIAEGYSVSREKKESFPLTVTSAQKNPTAFYLCASSLAGGLLGNEQFFGPGTRLTVL.